A single sample gave rise to the 28 T cell receptor beta chains below, sequenced in a study of blood T cells in healthy people across ages. Combining a sample-barcoded 5' primer with a J-beta primer mix, a second PCR ran for about 7 to 12 cycles. One entry per CDR3 protein results from TCRdb running MiXCR on the 5' RACE reads. Counted here are fewer than 1,200,000 distinct CDR3 sequences, about 23% occurring once; the ten biggest clones make up less than 0.75%. These data also featured in a second study, about T cells of mothers and their children.

Material for sequencing was blood. Receptors were obtained from a girl aged 2-10 years in good health.

This sequence joins TRBV12-3 or TRBV12-4 and TRBJ1-1, with TRBD1 as a possible D gene (6 bases). V shed 6 bases and J shed 4 bases, with 15 bases lying between them. CDR3 length equals 14 residues. CDR3 in amino acids: CASSLQTGPTEAFF. The CDR3 DNA reads TGTGCCAGCAGCCTCCAAACAGGGCCCACTGAAGCTTTCTTT.

The V gene is TRBV20-1, the J gene TRBJ2-3, with TRBD1 matching over 7 bases. The CDR3 spans 13 residues. Germline V CDR1 and CDR2: DFQATT, SNEGSKA (reference sequence). J gave up 4 bases and V 3 bases, and 4 bases lay outside the gene matches. The DNA of the CDR3 is TGCAGTGCTAGCTGGGACAGACCAGATACGCAGTATTTT. This translates into CSASWDRPDTQYF.

The CDR3, as DNA: TGTGCCATCAGGCCGACCCTAGGACTAGCGGGGGATTTCACAGATACGCAGTATTTT. It yields the protein CAIRPTLGLAGDFTDTQYF. The chain joins TRBV10-3 to TRBJ2-3; 13 nucleotides align to TRBD2. The CDR3 totals 19 residues. V trimming: 6 bases; J trimming: 2 bases; junction bases outside the gene matches: 14. From germline, CDR1 is ENHRY and CDR2 SYGVKD.

This clonotype was counted only a few times. The V and J genes are TRBV20-1 and TRBJ2-1, with 7 bases fitting TRBD2. The CDR3 runs to 17 residues. The J segment lost 0 bases and the V segment lost 0 bases, leaving 8 bases of the junction unmatched. Germline V gene lookup returns CDR1 DFQATT and CDR2 SNEGSKA (reference sequence). CDR3 bases: TGCAGTGCTAGAGATCTGGGGGGGGTGAGCTCCTACAATGAGCAGTTCTTC. This encodes CSARDLGGVSSYNEQFF.

The rearrangement links TRBV4-1 to TRBJ2-3; D is unclear. Looked up from germline, CDR1 is MGHRA and CDR2 is YSYEKL. The CDR3 runs to 16 residues. With 3 bases removed from V and 3 bases from J, the gap between germline ends came to 16 bases. The CDR3 DNA reads TGCGCCAGCAGCCAGGTGGGAAGGGCAGTAACAGATACGCAGTATTTT. Encoded protein: CASSQVGRAVTDTQYF.

J is TRBJ2-1 and V is TRBV7-9; 11 positions agree with TRBD2. The CDR3 has 16 residues. The germline V gene has CDR1 SEHNR and CDR2 FQNEAQ (reference sequence). V shed 2 bases and J 6 bases; nucleotides not matched to a gene: 6. CDR3 amino acids: CASSLITSGSRNEQFF. The CDR3 coding sequence is TGTGCCAGCAGCTTAATTACTAGCGGGAGCCGCAATGAGCAGTTCTTC.

This clonotype has only a few counts. The rearrangement joins TRBV7-8 to TRBJ2-3; D ambiguous. Per germline, CDR1 SGHVS and CDR2 FQNEAQ. V was shortened by 5 bases and J by 0 bases, with 15 bases between the two germline ends. This CDR3 spans 16 amino acids. The CDR3 here is CASSPENFASTDTQYF. CDR3 nucleotide sequence: TGTGCCAGCAGCCCAGAGAACTTCGCTAGCACAGATACGCAGTATTTT.

Only a few counts were recorded for this clonotype. The genes are TRBV3-1 and TRBJ1-4; no reliable D call. The V end lost 4 bases, the J end lost 2 bases, and 8 bases lay between the germline ends. The CDR3 consists of 14 residues. Germline loops: CDR1 LGHDT, CDR2 YNNKEL (reference sequence). The CDR3 DNA is TGTGCCAGCAGCCTAGGAATCACTAATGAAAAACTGTTTTTT. Its translation is CASSLGITNEKLFF. Drawing the rest from reference TRBV3-1 and TRBJ1-4, the complete variable domain is DTAVSQTPKYLVTQMGNDKSIKCEQNLGHDTMYWYKQDSKKFLKIMFSYNNKELIINETVPNRFSPKSPDKAHLNLHINSLELGDSAVYFCASSLGITNEKLFFGSGTQLSVL.

This clonotype has only a few counts. The chain is built from TRBV24-1 and TRBJ2-5, with TRBD2 matching 7 bases. The J call may be faulty, since TRBJ2-7 better matches the DNA end. Germline V gene sequence: CDR1 KGHDR, CDR2 SFDVKD. The CDR3 contains 14 residues. The CDR3 DNA sequence: TGTGCCACGGGCGGTGACAGCGGGGCTTCCGAGCAGTACTTC. Encoded protein: CATGGDSGASEQYF.

This chain links TRBV11-2 with TRBJ2-3; 8 nucleotides match TRBD1. Germline V CDR1 and CDR2: SGHAT, FQNNGV. Unmatched junction bases numbered 5, after V lost 2 bases and J lost 4 bases. The CDR3 length is 15 residues. The CDR3 protein is CASSLMGTGADTQYF. The CDR3 nucleotides are TGTGCCAGCAGCTTAATGGGGACAGGAGCAGATACGCAGTATTTT.

This clonotype has only a few counts. This chain links TRBV6-5 with TRBJ1-1; D is unclear. The germline V gene encodes CDR1 MNHEY and CDR2 SVGAGI. The CDR3 runs to 14 residues. V lost 5 bases and J 0 bases, leaving 10 bases between the germline ends. Written as DNA, the CDR3 is TGTGCCAGCAGTCGAGAAACATTGAACACTGAAGCTTTCTTT. Protein sequence: CASSRETLNTEAFF.

The chain uses TRBV29-1 and TRBJ2-7, with D perhaps matching TRBD2 (6 bases). Trimming cost V 7 bases and J 5 bases, with 12 bases left between them. This CDR3 has 11 amino acids. In germline, CDR1 is SQVTM, CDR2 ANQGSEA. CDR3 DNA sequence: TGCAGCGCTGAGTGGGGGGACGAGCAGTACTTC. As protein: CSAEWGDEQYF.

This clonotype was seen only a few times. J is TRBJ2-5 and V is TRBV3-1, with 9 bases fitting TRBD2. The end of the DNA fits TRBJ2-1 better, so the J call may be wrong. Looked up from germline, CDR1 is LGHDT and CDR2 is YNNKEL (reference sequence). The CDR3 contains 16 residues. CDR3 nucleotide sequence: TGTGCCAGCAGCCAAGAACAAGGGACTAGCAACAATGAGCAGTTCTTC. Translating gives CASSQEQGTSNNEQFF.

This clonotype was seen a few times. The rearrangement links TRBV20-1 to TRBJ2-7; TRBD1 matches 9 bases. CDR3 size: 14 residues. V lost 5 bases to trimming and J lost 1 base; unmatched junction nucleotides: 6. Germline V gene sequence: CDR1 DFQATT, CDR2 SNEGSKA (reference sequence). CDR3 amino acids: CSAGGTGRSYEQYF. In DNA, the CDR3 is TGCAGTGCTGGGGGGACAGGGAGGTCCTACGAGCAGTACTTC.

This clonotype was detected only a few times. The chain recombines TRBV9 with TRBJ2-1, with 8 bases matching TRBD1. V lost 3 bases, J lost 4 bases, and 12 bases stayed unmatched. The CDR3 extends over 17 amino acids. In germline, CDR1 is SGDLS, CDR2 YYNGEE. CDR3 in DNA: TGTGCCAGCAGCGGACCGAGCGGACAGGGAGCATACAATGAGCAGTTCTTC. It encodes CASSGPSGQGAYNEQFF.

This clonotype appeared a single time. Here the CDR3 DNA reads TGTGCCAGCAGCTTAGCCAGACAGGGGTTATCCAAACGGGCCGGGGAGCTGTTTTTT. As protein: CASSLARQGLSKRAGELFF. J is TRBJ2-2 and V is TRBV7-8; 8 bases are shared with TRBD1. The CDR3 loop spans 19 amino acids. Germline V gene lookup returns CDR1 SGHVS and CDR2 FQNEAQ. V lost 0 bases to trimming and J lost 6 bases; unmatched junction nucleotides: 15.

The rearrangement links TRBV6-5 to TRBJ2-7, with TRBD2 as a possible D gene (5 bases). Trimming stripped 1 base from V and 3 bases from J, with 13 bases between. From germline, CDR1 is MNHEY and CDR2 SVGAGI. This CDR3 is built from 15 residues. CDR3 sequence reads: CASSYLGAEGYEQYF. The CDR3 DNA reads TGTGCCAGCAGTTACTTGGGAGCCGAAGGCTACGAGCAGTACTTC.

The chain is built from TRBV7-2 and TRBJ2-5; D gene unclear. Trimming stripped 1 base from V and 1 base from J, with 16 bases between. This CDR3 comprises 17 residues. Germline V gives CDR1 SGHTA, CDR2 FQGNSA. In DNA form, the CDR3 reads TGTGCCAGCAGCTTAGAGGGCAGCCTAGACTTCCAAGAGACCCAGTACTTC. Translating gives CASSLEGSLDFQETQYF.

Regarding this clonotype: An end of the junction does not agree with germline; a read error may underlie this. V is TRBV6-1 and J is TRBJ2-1; 9 bases fit TRBD1. The germline CDR1 and CDR2 sequences are MNHNS and SASEGT. The CDR3 runs to 16 residues. CDR3 DNA sequence: TGTGCCAGCACCCCCTTAACAGGGGGCGCTGGGAATGGGCAGTTCTTC. Protein sequence: CASTPLTGGAGNGQFF.

The chain is built from TRBV20-1 and TRBJ2-5; D gene uncertain. V was cut by 3 bases and J by 4 bases, with 12 bases left in between. The CDR3 is 13 residues long. From germline, CDR1 is DFQATT and CDR2 SNEGSKA (reference sequence). DNA of the CDR3: TGCAGTGCTAGTGAAAGGGTCGCAGAGACCCAGTACTTC. Translated, it gives CSASERVAETQYF.

The table lists this clonotype with a few counts. V usage is TRBV25-1 and J usage is TRBJ2-1; D unresolved. The closer fit of TRBJ2-7 to the DNA end suggests the J call may be wrong. Per the germline V gene, CDR1 is MGHDK and CDR2 is SYGVNS. The CDR3 sequence is 11 residues long. The CDR3 here is CASSGWGEQYF. The CDR3 region has the DNA TGTGCCAGCAGTGGTTGGGGCGAGCAGTACTTC.

This chain connects TRBV7-2 to TRBJ2-5; 11 bases fit TRBD2. Losses at the gene ends were 2 bases for V and 5 bases for J; bases not matched to a gene: 4. The CDR3 length is 15 residues. Germline-derived CDR1 and CDR2 are SGHTA and FQGNSA. CDR3 in DNA: TGTGCCAGCAGCTTACCTCCTAGCGGGAGGGAGACCCAGTACTTC. It translates to CASSLPPSGRETQYF.

The V call is TRBV5-6, the J call TRBJ2-1; 7 bases agree with TRBD1. V shed 4 bases, J shed 4 bases, and the junction held 8 bases outside the gene matches. This CDR3 region has 15 residues. Germline V CDR1 and CDR2: SGHDT, YYEEEE. CDR3 in amino acids: CASSPGTDLYNEQFF. The CDR3 coding sequence is TGTGCCAGCAGCCCCGGGACAGACCTTTACAATGAGCAGTTCTTC.

The table lists this clonotype with a few counts. The chain carries TRBV2 and TRBJ2-1, with 7 bases fitting TRBD2. V lost 3 bases and J lost 2; bases outside the gene matches: 10. The CDR3 extends over 17 amino acids. The germline V gene has CDR1 SNHLY and CDR2 FYNNEI. The CDR3 region has the DNA TGTGCCAGCAGTGAGGCGGCGGGAGTAGCCCCCTACAATGAGCAGTTCTTC. Its translation is CASSEAAGVAPYNEQFF.

This clonotype was picked up one time. The chain employs TRBV29-1 and TRBJ2-7, with D perhaps assigned TRBD1 or TRBD2 (7 bases each). Germline V gives CDR1 SQVTM, CDR2 ANQGSEA. The CDR3 loop spans 14 amino acids. Trimming removed 4 bases from V and 1 base from J, with 14 bases in between. The CDR3 nucleotides read TGCAGCGTTGCCAACCAGGGGGGGTCCTACGAGCAGTACTTC. Protein sequence: CSVANQGGSYEQYF.

This clonotype turned up a few times. The gene calls are TRBV11-2 and TRBJ2-7; possible D gene TRBD2, 6 bases. Germline-derived CDR1 and CDR2 are SGHAT and FQNNGV. The CDR3 totals 15 residues. Trimming stripped 5 bases from V and 2 bases from J, with 16 bases between. The CDR3 sequence: CASSQTRGIPYEQYF. CDR3 nucleotide sequence: TGTGCCAGCAGCCAGACCCGCGGGATCCCCTACGAGCAGTACTTC.

This rearrangement joins TRBV20-1 to TRBJ2-5; 9 nucleotides agree with TRBD1. The DNA end is a closer match to TRBJ2-1, so the J assignment may be wrong. The germline gives CDR1 DFQATT, CDR2 SNEGSKA (reference sequence). CDR3 length: 15 amino acids. DNA of the CDR3: TGCAGTGCCCTTCGGGGGGACAGGGCTAACATGGAGCAGTTCTTC. It specifies CSALRGDRANMEQFF.

The V gene is TRBV5-1, the J gene TRBJ2-5; TRBD2 is a possible D gene (5 bases). V was trimmed by 1 base and J by 1 base, leaving 11 bases between them. CDR3 size: 15 residues. CDR1 and CDR2 (germline): SGHRS, YFSETQ. The DNA for the CDR3 is TGCGCCAGCAGCTTGACTAGAACATCCCAAGAGACCCAGTACTTC. Amino acids: CASSLTRTSQETQYF.